This T cell receptor (beta chain) was captured by sequencing in a study of blood T cell repertoires in COVID-19. Study summary: The study drew acute and convalescent COVID-19 samples from the United States, Italy and Spain. Sources were T cells, B-cell-depleted T cells, or PBMCs; the material itself was cDNA or gDNA.

Per germline, CDR1 WNHNN and CDR2 SYGVQD (reference sequence). The CDR3 is made up of 15 amino acids. After removal of 6 bases from V and 0 bases from J, the junction contained 8 bases not matched to a gene. In the original analysis: Amplification of reference gene primers was used by the study to estimate nucleated cell counts. Produced via immunoSEQ multiplex PCR; TCRdb's table is partial and in-frame only. V, J and clone size are those of that table, while D and trimming were read from the DNA. This sample has 200,000 or so clones; roughly nine tenths occur once, and the top ten carry 6.5%. The sequence derives from a man between 60 and 75 years old who had recovered from COVID-19. What was sequenced was peripheral blood. J is TRBJ2-7 and V is TRBV10-1, with TRBD1 matching over 7 bases. CDR3 amino acids: CASSPYGDSSYEQYF. For the CDR3, the DNA is TGCGCCAGCAGCCCCTACGGGGACAGCTCCTACGAGCAGTACTTC.